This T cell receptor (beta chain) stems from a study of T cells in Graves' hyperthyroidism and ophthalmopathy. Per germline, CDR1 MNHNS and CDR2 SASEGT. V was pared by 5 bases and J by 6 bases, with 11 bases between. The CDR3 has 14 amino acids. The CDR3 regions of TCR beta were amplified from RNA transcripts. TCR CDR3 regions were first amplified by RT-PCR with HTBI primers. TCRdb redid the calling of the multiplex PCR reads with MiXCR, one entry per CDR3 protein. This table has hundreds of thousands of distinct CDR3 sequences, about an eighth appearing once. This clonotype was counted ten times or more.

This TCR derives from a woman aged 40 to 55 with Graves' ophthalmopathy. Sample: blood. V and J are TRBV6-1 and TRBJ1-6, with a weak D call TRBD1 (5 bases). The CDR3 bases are TGTGCCAGCAGTCAGGGACGGATTAATTCACCCCTCCACTTT. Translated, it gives CASSQGRINSPLHF.